This T cell receptor beta chain was sequenced during a study of blood T cell repertoires in COVID-19. Whole-study context: Material from acute and convalescent COVID-19 was sourced from the United States, Italy and Spain. Sources were T cells, B-cell-depleted T cells, or PBMCs; the material itself was cDNA or gDNA.

Authors' data handling: From reference gene primer amplification, estimates of nucleated cell counts were derived. Sequenced by immunoSEQ multiplex PCR; TCRdb stores in-frame clones only, minus some. V and J calls and clone size are those listed in that table; D and trimming were worked out from the DNA. Of about 74,000 clones in the sample, under 95% were seen once. The CDR3 covers 15 residues. V lost 4 bases and J lost 9; bases outside the gene matches: 11. From germline, CDR1 is KGHDR and CDR2 SFDVKD. The clonotype was recovered from a human donor in a cohort sampled during active COVID-19. Sequenced material: peripheral blood. The V call is TRBV24-1, the J call TRBJ2-1; 7 nucleotides align to TRBD1. The DNA for the CDR3 is TGTGCCACCAGTGAAACCCTGACAGGGCGCGGTGAGCAGTTCTTC. This sequence encodes CATSETLTGRGEQFF.